Each of the 17 T cell receptor beta chains below was sequenced from the same sample in a study of shared clonotypes between healthy human individuals. Measured with immunoSEQ multiplex PCR; TCRdb has only the in-frame clones, and not every one. Found here are around 980,000 clones, about 84% of them singletons; the top ten hold 0.55% to 0.7%. Sequenced sample: memory CD4+ T cells from PBMCs. Noted subset: CD45RA-negative fraction. Receptors were obtained from a young man in good health. Some clones in this sample may be carry-over from other donors' samples.

This clone was seen only a few times. V is TRBV6-6 and J is TRBJ1-5; D ambiguous. The CDR3 totals 14 residues. Per germline, CDR1 MNHNY and CDR2 SVGAGI (reference sequence). The ends were cut back, 7 bases at V and 2 bases at J, with 12 bases in the middle. CDR3 in amino acids: CASTPGSGNQPQHF. The CDR3 DNA is TGTGCCAGCACCCCTGGTTCGGGCAATCAGCCCCAGCATTTT.

V is TRBV28 and J is TRBJ1-1, with 7 bases aligning to TRBD1. Per the germline V gene, CDR1 is MDHEN and CDR2 is SYDVKM. Trimming at V came to 4 bases and at J to 8 bases, leaving 10 bases not matched to a gene. This CDR3 region has 14 residues. CDR3 in DNA: TGTGCCAGCAGTTCGATACCTCGACAGGGAGAAGCTTTCTTT. It is translated as CASSSIPRQGEAFF.

The CDR3 nucleotides read TGTGCCAGCAGTTTACTTTCGGGGGGCCAAGAGACCCAGTACTTC. Translation: CASSLLSGGQETQYF. The chain has TRBV28 and TRBJ2-5; TRBD2 agrees at 7 bases. Germline CDR1 reads MDHEN; CDR2 reads SYDVKM. CDR3 length: 15 residues. The trim removed 2 bases at V and 1 base at J, leaving 4 bases unmatched.

The chain's CDR3 is CASSSYTGPGGYTF. The CDR3 DNA is TGTGCCAGCAGCTCTTACACAGGTCCGGGGGGCTACACCTTC. V gene TRBV5-6 combines with J gene TRBJ1-2, with D possibly matching TRBD1 (5 bases). This CDR3 is 14 amino acids long. The germline V gene encodes CDR1 SGHDT and CDR2 YYEEEE. V was cut by 3 bases and J by 8 bases, with 17 bases left in between.

The gene calls are TRBV9 and TRBJ1-2, with TRBD1 identical over 7 bases. The CDR3 spans 18 residues. CDR1 SGDLS and CDR2 YYNGEE come from the germline V gene. Trimming took 3 bases from V and 1 from J; bases not matched to a gene: 15. The CDR3 region has the DNA TGTGCCAGCAGCGCACAATCGGGACAGTACTTCTATAACTATGGCTACACCTTC. Amino acids: CASSAQSGQYFYNYGYTF.

V usage is TRBV9 and J usage is TRBJ2-1; 12 nucleotides match TRBD2. Germline-derived CDR1 and CDR2 are SGDLS and YYNGEE. With 2 bases clipped from V and 10 bases from J, the junction kept 7 bases outside the gene matches. The length of the CDR3 is 15 residues. The CDR3 DNA is TGTGCCAGCAGCGTCGGGACTAGCGGGTTTAGAGAGCAGTTCTTC. It is translated as CASSVGTSGFREQFF.

The V gene is TRBV30, the J gene TRBJ1-5; D is possibly TRBD1 (5 bases). The V end lost 5 bases, the J end lost 10 bases, and 18 bases lay between the germline ends. CDR1 is GTSNPN, CDR2 SVGIG, per germline (reference sequence). This CDR3 is 13 amino acids long. CDR3 nucleotides: TGTGCCTGGGGGACCTCTTTAAGGGGACCCCAGCATTTT. It is translated as CAWGTSLRGPQHF.

This clone came up a few times. Within the sample, other DNA sequences also encode this same CDR3. The rearrangement joins TRBV9 to TRBJ2-3, with D hard to call. The CDR3 sequence is 12 residues long. Between the trimmed V and J ends, which lost 0 bases and 5 bases, there was a span of 4 bases. The V gene's germline CDR1 is SGDLS and CDR2 YYNGEE. The CDR3 loop reads CASSVDLDTQYF. The DNA of the CDR3 is TGTGCCAGCAGCGTAGATCTAGATACGCAGTATTTT. Variable domain in full (rest from reference TRBV9 and TRBJ2-3): DSGVTQTPKHLITATGQRVTLRCSPRSGDLSVYWYQQSLDQGLQFLIQYYNGEERAKGNILERFSAQQFPDLHSELNLSSLELGDSALYFCASSVDLDTQYFGPGTRLTVL.

V gene TRBV7-7 combines with J gene TRBJ2-2; 7 bases are shared with TRBD1. Per germline, CDR1 SSHAT and CDR2 FNYEAQ (reference sequence). This CDR3 region has 14 residues. The V and J ends lost 5 bases and 8 bases, in that order; junction bases with no gene match: 8. The CDR3 sequence is CASSAVRGQGELFF. The CDR3 DNA is TGTGCCAGCAGCGCAGTTAGGGGGCAGGGGGAGCTGTTTTTT.

The chain employs TRBV5-1 and TRBJ2-7, with 8 nucleotides matching TRBD2. V shed 4 bases, J shed 6 bases, and the junction held 12 bases outside the gene matches. The CDR3 length is 15 residues. CDR1 is SGHRS, CDR2 YFSETQ, per germline. The CDR3 loop reads CASSPLPGGDFEQYF. Written as DNA, the CDR3 is TGCGCCAGCAGCCCGCTCCCCGGGGGGGACTTCGAGCAGTACTTC.

The chain is built from TRBV25-1 and TRBJ1-4; no firm D call. The ends were cut back, 2 bases at V and 7 bases at J, with 17 bases in the middle. The CDR3 contains 16 residues. Per germline, CDR1 MGHDK and CDR2 SYGVNS. CDR3 sequence reads: CASSEDRAALVEKLFF. In nucleotides, the CDR3 is TGTGCCAGCAGTGAAGATAGGGCCGCTTTGGTTGAAAAACTGTTTTTT.

The chain uses TRBV29-1 and TRBJ1-1; 8 positions agree with TRBD1. The ends lost 6 bases at V and 3 bases at J; junction bases unmatched: 3. This CDR3 has 12 residues. CDR1 and CDR2 (germline): SQVTM, ANQGSEA. CDR3 nucleotide sequence: TGCAGCGTCAGGGGGCAGGACACTGAAGCTTTCTTT. This translates into CSVRGQDTEAFF.

This chain connects TRBV4-2 to TRBJ1-1, with no clear D. The CDR3 is 16 residues long. Looked up from germline, CDR1 is LGHNA and CDR2 is YNFKEQ. Trimming took 0 bases from V and 0 from J, leaving 11 bases between them. CDR3 residues: CASSQDPGGLNTEAFF. For the CDR3, the DNA is TGTGCCAGCAGCCAAGACCCGGGCGGGCTGAACACTGAAGCTTTCTTT.

This clone was picked up a small number of times. The V and J genes are TRBV6-6 and TRBJ1-1; D not certain. Germline values: CDR1 MNHNY, CDR2 SVGAGI (reference sequence). CDR3 size: 14 residues. Trimming took 5 bases from V and 0 from J, leaving 10 bases between them. The CDR3 loop is CASSSAELNTEAFF. The CDR3 DNA follows: TGTGCCAGCAGTAGCGCAGAGCTGAACACTGAAGCTTTCTTT.

This chain uses TRBV5-1 with TRBJ1-2; D ambiguous. In germline, CDR1 is SGHRS, CDR2 YFSETQ. V shed 0 bases and J shed 8 bases, with 5 bases lying between them. This CDR3 comprises 11 residues. The CDR3 here is CASSLGPGYTF. The DNA for the CDR3 is TGCGCCAGCAGCTTGGGGCCGGGCTACACCTTC.

The V gene is TRBV7-2, the J gene TRBJ2-1; D is undetermined. Per germline, CDR1 SGHTA and CDR2 FQGNSA. The CDR3 sequence is 15 residues long. V was trimmed by 1 base and J by 1 base, leaving 8 bases between them. In DNA, the CDR3 is TGTGCCAGCAGCTTAGTTCCCCAATCCTACAATGAGCAGTTCTTC. It encodes CASSLVPQSYNEQFF.

The rearrangement joins TRBV30 to TRBJ1-4, with a tentative D call TRBD1 (5 bases). The CDR3 runs to 13 residues. CDR1 and CDR2 from the germline V gene are GTSNPN and SVGIG (reference sequence). The V and J ends lost 5 bases and 5 bases respectively, with 12 bases between them. The chain's CDR3 is CAWGGSRNEKLFF. The CDR3 DNA is TGTGCCTGGGGGGGTTCCCGGAATGAAAAACTGTTTTTT.